These 27 T cell receptor beta chains originate from one sample sequenced in a study of monozygotic twins with inflammatory bowel disease. TCRdb re-called the 5' RACE reads and shows each CDR3 protein once, DNA omitted. The sample has 110,000 to 150,000 distinct CDR3 sequences, and its top ten clones hold about 1.2%. The sequenced sample consisted of blood. These receptors were obtained from a human donor with ulcerative colitis or Crohn's disease, or a healthy co-twin of an affected twin (not recorded which).

The rearrangement uses TRBV7-2 and TRBJ1-4. The CDR3 is made up of 15 amino acids. Germline loops: CDR1 SGHTA, CDR2 FQGNSA. CDR3 loop: CASSLDKGGWEKLFF.

The chain uses TRBV6-1 and TRBJ2-6; TCRdb reports TRBD1, a call that lacks DNA to check it against. CDR3 length: 17 amino acids. Germline V CDR1 and CDR2: MNHNS, SASEGT. CDR3: CASSRTGIRSGANVLTF.

This chain joins TRBV5-5 and TRBJ1-6; checking the TCRdb D call of TRBD1 is not possible without DNA. CDR3 length: 17 amino acids. Germline lookup yields CDR1 SGHKS and CDR2 YYEKEE (reference sequence). CDR3 loop: CASSFRHSGDYNSPLHF.

The rearrangement joins TRBV20-1 to TRBJ2-6; without DNA, the TCRdb call of TRBD1 cannot be checked. Germline V CDR1 and CDR2: DFQATT, SNEGSKA (reference sequence). The length of the CDR3 is 17 residues. This chain's CDR3 is CSADYRGGKSGANVLTF.

The rearrangement joins TRBV27 to TRBJ2-7; TCRdb gives TRBD2 as the D gene, but with no DNA this cannot be confirmed. Per the germline V gene, CDR1 is MNHEY and CDR2 is SMNVEV (reference sequence). CDR3 length equals 16 residues. CDR3: CASSSLGGLAPYEQYF.

The J gene is TRBJ2-6, the V gene TRBV7-3. The CDR3 consists of 16 residues. Germline loops: CDR1 SGHTA, CDR2 FQGTGA. The CDR3 sequence is CASSLDGSSGANVLTF.

This chain joins TRBV20-1 and TRBJ2-5; TCRdb indicates TRBD1, and absent DNA this call remains unverified. This CDR3 is built from 13 residues. CDR1 is DFQATT and CDR2 is SNEGSKA in the germline V gene (reference sequence). The CDR3 spells CSARPAGPETQYF.

V and J are TRBV5-6 and TRBJ2-5. CDR1 is SGHDT and CDR2 is YYEEEE in the germline V gene. The CDR3 has 13 amino acids. CDR3 protein: CASSRRVRETQYF.

V and J are TRBV27 and TRBJ2-1; TCRdb's assignment of TRBD1 cannot be checked, as there is no DNA. The CDR3 is 15 residues long. The germline gives CDR1 MNHEY, CDR2 SMNVEV (reference sequence). This CDR3 reads CASNRGGGSYNEQFF.

The chain couples TRBV28 to TRBJ1-5; lacking DNA, the TRBD1 call made by TCRdb goes unchecked. Germline V gene data show CDR1 as MDHEN and CDR2 as SYDVKM. The length of the CDR3 is 14 residues. CDR3 loop: CASSFVQGRQPQHF.

V gene TRBV7-9 combines with J gene TRBJ2-5; the TCRdb call, TRBD1, lacks DNA for checking. The CDR3 extends over 15 amino acids. The germline V gene has CDR1 SEHNR and CDR2 FQNEAQ (reference sequence). CDR3 sequence reads: CASSQDRGRGETQYF.

CDR3 sequence: CASSLGPMGYNEQFF. This sequence joins TRBV12-3 or TRBV12-4 and TRBJ2-1; TCRdb selects TRBD2, and the lack of DNA leaves this call unchecked. The CDR3 loop spans 15 amino acids.

The CDR3 protein is CASSREGNEKLFF. V usage is TRBV7-9 and J usage is TRBJ1-4. The CDR3 is made up of 13 amino acids. Germline assignment: CDR1 SEHNR and CDR2 FQNEAQ (reference sequence).

The chain recombines TRBV12-3 or TRBV12-4 with TRBJ1-3; no DNA is available, so the TRBD1 call from TCRdb remains unchecked. The CDR3 length is 15 residues. The CDR3 spells CASTAGAAFGNTIYF.

The rearrangement uses TRBV28 and TRBJ2-7; TCRdb lists TRBD1, though no DNA is available to test this call. CDR3 size: 15 residues. In germline, CDR1 is MDHEN, CDR2 SYDVKM. Here the CDR3 reads CASSPGTGASYEQYF.

This chain's CDR3 is CASSTAYNQPQHF. The rearrangement uses TRBV7-9 and TRBJ1-5; TCRdb designates TRBD1, a call that cannot be tested without DNA. CDR3 length: 13 amino acids. Germline V CDR1 and CDR2: SEHNR, FQNEAQ (reference sequence). Combining the CDR3 with reference TRBV7-9 and TRBJ1-5 gives the whole variable domain DTGVSQNPRHKITKRGQNVTFRCDPISEHNRLYWYRQTLGQGPEFLTYFQNEAQLEKSRLLSDRFSAERPKGSFSTLEIQRTEQGDSAMYLCASSTAYNQPQHFGDGTRLSIL.

The chain recombines TRBV28 with TRBJ1-5. This CDR3 spans 15 amino acids. Looked up from germline, CDR1 is MDHEN and CDR2 is SYDVKM. The CDR3 reads CASSRHLMGDQPQHF.

The chain employs TRBV20-1 and TRBJ2-1; there is no DNA to check the TCRdb D call of TRBD2. Germline CDR1 is DFQATT and CDR2 is SNEGSKA (reference sequence). CDR3 length: 17 residues. This CDR3 reads CSAQRTSGSLSGNEQFF.

V usage is TRBV7-8 and J usage is TRBJ2-3; TCRdb selects TRBD1, and the lack of DNA leaves this call unchecked. Germline lookup yields CDR1 SGHVS and CDR2 FQNEAQ. The CDR3 sequence is 16 residues long. CDR3 region: CASSLQGAFSTDTQYF. The variable domain in full, completed from reference TRBV7-8 and TRBJ2-3, reads GAGVSQSPRYKVAKRGQDVALRCDPISGHVSLFWYQQALGQGPEFLTYFQNEAQLDKSGLPSDRFFAERPEGSVSTLKIQRTQQEDSAVYLCASSLQGAFSTDTQYFGPGTRLTVL.

This chain uses TRBV29-1 with TRBJ2-5; TCRdb gives TRBD2 as the D gene, but with no DNA this cannot be confirmed. The CDR3 has 12 amino acids. The germline V gene has CDR1 SQVTM and CDR2 ANQGSEA. CDR3: CSVGTQQETQYF.

This CDR3 is CASSLDQVSYEQYF. V usage is TRBV5-4 and J usage is TRBJ2-7. CDR1 SGHNT and CDR2 YYREEE come from the germline V gene (reference sequence). The CDR3 is made up of 14 amino acids.

This chain joins TRBV20-1 and TRBJ2-2; TCRdb outputs TRBD2, but without DNA this stays unchecked. CDR1 DFQATT and CDR2 SNEGSKA come from the germline V gene (reference sequence). This CDR3 contains 16 residues. This chain's CDR3 is CSARVPGRVNTGELFF.

The chain links TRBV6-1 to TRBJ2-3; TCRdb selects TRBD2, and the lack of DNA leaves this call unchecked. The V gene's germline CDR1 is MNHNS and CDR2 SASEGT. This CDR3 spans 14 amino acids. CDR3 amino acids: CASSPMEVSDTQYF.

This chain connects TRBV7-3 to TRBJ2-2; TCRdb gives TRBD1 as the D gene, but with no DNA this cannot be confirmed. This CDR3 region has 15 residues. Germline CDR1 and CDR2: SGHTA and FQGTGA. CDR3 sequence reads: CASRPGGKPPGELFF.

V is TRBV7-9 and J is TRBJ1-2. Germline V gene data show CDR1 as SEHNR and CDR2 as FQNEAQ (reference sequence). The CDR3 runs to 14 residues. The CDR3 spells CASSLVEANYGYTF.

The chain is built from TRBV12-3 or TRBV12-4 and TRBJ1-2; TCRdb's assignment of TRBD1 cannot be checked, as there is no DNA. CDR3 size: 15 residues. This chain's CDR3 is CASSLGGDARNGYTF.

This rearrangement joins TRBV20-1 to TRBJ2-6; the D gene TCRdb calls, TRBD1, cannot be checked with no DNA. This CDR3 comprises 14 residues. Germline loops: CDR1 DFQATT, CDR2 SNEGSKA (reference sequence). The chain's CDR3 is CSGTGGSGANVLTF.